This entry lists 20 T cell receptor beta chains sequenced from one sample in a study of shared clonotypes between healthy human individuals. It was CD45RO-negative cells, positively selected for CCR7, that made up naive CD8 cells, with terminally differentiated effector memory CD45RA+ cells excluded. Assay: immunoSEQ multiplex PCR; the TCRdb copy retains only in-frame clones and omits some. The sample includes some 2.1 million clones, 90% to 95% of them seen just once. Sequenced material: naive CD8+ T cells from PBMCs. The receptors were sampled from a man aged 18 to 35 in good health. Some clones in this sample may be carry-over from other donors' samples.

The CDR3 sequence: CASSNGQGSYHNQPQHF. In DNA, the CDR3 is TGTGCCAGCAGTAATGGACAGGGGTCTTATCACAATCAGCCCCAGCATTTT. The chain is built from TRBV27 and TRBJ1-5; TRBD1 agrees at 9 bases. The CDR3 totals 17 residues. In germline, CDR1 is MNHEY, CDR2 SMNVEV (reference sequence). The V and J ends lost 5 bases and 3 bases, in that order; junction bases with no gene match: 11.

The chain employs TRBV11-1 and TRBJ2-3; no definite D call. V lost 3 bases and J lost 5, with 9 bases in between. CDR1 and CDR2 from the germline V gene are SGHAT and FQDESV (reference sequence). This CDR3 comprises 13 residues. The CDR3 here is CASSFTVVDTQYF. CDR3 in DNA: TGTGCCAGCAGCTTTACTGTAGTAGATACGCAGTATTTT.

The chain has TRBV7-6 and TRBJ2-1; D may be TRBD2 (5 bases). V was shortened by 1 base and J by 6 bases, with 13 bases between the two germline ends. The CDR3 has 15 amino acids. Germline CDR1 and CDR2: SGHVS and FNYEAQ. In DNA, the CDR3 is TGTGCCAGCAGCTTAGGGTCCGGGGTTGTCAATGAGCAGTTCTTC. Its translation: CASSLGSGVVNEQFF. Supplemented by reference TRBV7-6 and TRBJ2-1, the full variable domain reads GAGVSQSPRYKVTKRGQDVALRCDPISGHVSLYWYRQALGQGPEFLTYFNYEAQQDKSGLPNDRFSAERPEGSISTLTIQRTEQRDSAMYRCASSLGSGVVNEQFFGPGTRLTVL.

CDR3 nucleotides: TGTGCCAGCAGCCCCCCCTTGTATGGGGGCCCTGAGAGCTCTGGGGCCAACGTCCTGACTTTC. Translation gives CASSPPLYGGPESSGANVLTF. This chain uses TRBV7-3 with TRBJ2-6, with D possibly being TRBD1 (6 bases). Trimming stripped 5 bases from V and 0 bases from J, with 26 bases between. The CDR3 covers 21 residues. Germline CDR1 is SGHTA and CDR2 is FQGTGA.

V usage is TRBV5-1 and J usage is TRBJ1-1; 8 bases map to TRBD1. This CDR3 has 14 residues. Germline V CDR1 and CDR2: SGHRS, YFSETQ. Trimming cost V 2 bases and J 1 base; bases outside gene matches: 1. CDR3 DNA: TGCGCCAGCAGCTTTCAGGGGGCGAACACTGAAGCTTTCTTT. Translating it yields CASSFQGANTEAFF.

The chain links TRBV11-3 to TRBJ2-2, with 8 bases lining up with TRBD2. V trimming: 5 bases; J trimming: 1 base; junction bases outside the gene matches: 12. Germline CDR1 reads SGHNT; CDR2 reads YENEEA. This CDR3 region has 18 residues. The CDR3 loop is CASSPHDGRAWNTGELFF. The CDR3 DNA follows: TGTGCCAGCAGCCCGCACGACGGGAGGGCCTGGAACACCGGGGAGCTGTTTTTT.

This clone was detected only once. The rearrangement joins TRBV27 to TRBJ1-1; TRBD1 agrees at 7 bases. CDR1 is MNHEY and CDR2 is SMNVEV in the germline V gene (reference sequence). The CDR3 extends over 13 amino acids. V was pared by 8 bases and J by 6 bases, with 9 bases of the junction left unmatched. The CDR3 is CASRDTGEPEAFF. The CDR3 nucleotides are TGTGCCAGCCGAGATACAGGGGAACCTGAAGCTTTCTTT.

The J gene is TRBJ2-3, the V gene TRBV27, with TRBD1 matching over 10 bases. The length of the CDR3 is 17 residues. CDR1 is MNHEY, CDR2 SMNVEV, per germline (reference sequence). Trimming at V came to 6 bases and at J to 0 bases, leaving 9 bases not matched to a gene. CDR3 loop: CASRHLPGQGSTDTQYF. The DNA of the CDR3 is TGTGCCAGCAGGCACCTACCGGGACAGGGGAGCACAGATACGCAGTATTTT.

The rearrangement joins TRBV19 to TRBJ2-2; TRBD2 matches 13 bases. CDR1 LNHDA and CDR2 SQIVND come from the germline V gene (reference sequence). This CDR3 has 17 amino acids. The ends lost 6 bases at V and 4 bases at J; junction bases unmatched: 8. DNA of the CDR3: TGTGCCAGTAGCATTGGACTAGCGGGAGAATTCACCGGGGAGCTGTTTTTT. Encoded protein: CASSIGLAGEFTGELFF.

Worth noting for this clone: The sample holds other DNA sequences that translate to the same CDR3. The chain joins TRBV27 to TRBJ1-5; D is unresolved. The CDR3 extends over 13 amino acids. With 1 base removed from V and 4 bases from J, the gap between germline ends came to 5 bases. The germline CDR1 and CDR2 sequences are MNHEY and SMNVEV (reference sequence). CDR3 bases: TGTGCCAGCAGTTTATTCGGTAATCAGCCCCAGCATTTT. It specifies CASSLFGNQPQHF.

In regard to this clone: This same CDR3 is encoded by further DNA sequences in the sample. The gene calls are TRBV7-2 and TRBJ2-1; TRBD1 might be the D (6 bases). The CDR3 runs to 12 residues. CDR1 is SGHTA and CDR2 is FQGNSA in the germline V gene. V was clipped by 2 bases and J by 7 bases, with 6 bases between them. In nucleotides, the CDR3 is TGTGCCAGCAGCTTACAGGGGAATGAGCAGTTCTTC. Residues: CASSLQGNEQFF.

The V and J genes are TRBV7-2 and TRBJ2-1; TRBD2 matches 8 bases. This CDR3 is built from 15 residues. Germline V gene data show CDR1 as SGHTA and CDR2 as FQGNSA. Unmatched junction bases numbered 11, after V lost 7 bases and J lost 6 bases. The CDR3: CASTPGLGPGNEQFF. Written as DNA, the CDR3 is TGTGCCAGCACCCCGGGACTAGGTCCCGGCAATGAGCAGTTCTTC.

V gene TRBV6-5 combines with J gene TRBJ2-2; the D gene is possibly TRBD1 (6 bases). Germline loops: CDR1 MNHEY, CDR2 SVGAGI. V was cut by 7 bases and J by 4 bases, with 16 bases left in between. The CDR3 is 15 residues long. The CDR3 region has the DNA TGTGCCAGCAAATTCTACAGGGAGTCCACCGGGGAGCTGTTTTTT. Amino acids: CASKFYRESTGELFF.

Remarks on this clone: The identical CDR3 is also encoded by other nucleotide sequences in the sample. The chain couples TRBV27 to TRBJ2-3, with unresolved D. V was clipped by 3 bases and J by 6 bases, with 7 bases between them. The CDR3 covers 12 residues. Germline-derived CDR1 and CDR2 are MNHEY and SMNVEV (reference sequence). The CDR3 sequence is CASSFLSDTQYF. DNA for the CDR3: TGTGCCAGCAGTTTTTTAAGTGATACGCAGTATTTT.

V is TRBV27 and J is TRBJ2-1; TRBD2 aligns across 13 bases. This CDR3 spans 17 amino acids. The germline V gene encodes CDR1 MNHEY and CDR2 SMNVEV (reference sequence). Trimming cost V 2 bases and J 7 bases; bases outside gene matches: 8. As DNA, the CDR3 is TGTGCCAGCAGTTTAATAGGACTAGCGGGAGTGAGGAATGAGCAGTTCTTC. As protein: CASSLIGLAGVRNEQFF.

This sequence joins TRBV27 and TRBJ1-2; 9 bases align to TRBD1. CDR1 MNHEY and CDR2 SMNVEV come from the germline V gene (reference sequence). The length of the CDR3 is 17 residues. The J segment lost 8 bases and the V segment lost 0 bases, leaving 13 bases of the junction unmatched. The chain's CDR3 is CASSLSSRNTGGEGYTF. The CDR3 DNA reads TGTGCCAGCAGTTTATCCTCCCGAAACACAGGGGGCGAAGGCTACACCTTC.

The chain links TRBV28 to TRBJ2-3, with unresolved D. CDR3 size: 13 residues. Germline V gene lookup returns CDR1 MDHEN and CDR2 SYDVKM. V gave up 6 bases and J gave up 5 bases, with 12 bases separating them. This chain's CDR3 is CASRAIRGDTQYF. The CDR3 DNA reads TGTGCCAGCAGGGCGATCCGAGGAGATACGCAGTATTTT.

The chain combines TRBV29-1 with TRBJ2-7; 7 nucleotides match TRBD2. Germline CDR1 SQVTM, CDR2 ANQGSEA. This CDR3 has 15 amino acids. With V trimmed by 1 base and J by 2 bases, 8 bases remained unmatched. CDR3 nucleotide sequence: TGCAGCGTTGAAGCCGGAGTGGGAGGGCCCTACGAGCAGTACTTC. As protein: CSVEAGVGGPYEQYF.

The genes are TRBV28 and TRBJ2-7, with 12 bases that match TRBD2. After removal of 5 bases from V and 3 bases from J, the junction contained 8 bases not matched to a gene. CDR3 length: 16 residues. Germline V CDR1 and CDR2: MDHEN, SYDVKM. The CDR3: CASSTRLAGVYYEQYF. The CDR3 coding sequence is TGTGCCAGCAGTACACGACTAGCGGGAGTCTACTACGAGCAGTACTTC.

This rearrangement joins TRBV11-3 to TRBJ2-7, with a tentative D call TRBD2 (7 bases). This CDR3 has 15 residues. V was shortened by 5 bases and J by 0 bases, with 14 bases between the two germline ends. CDR1 is SGHNT, CDR2 YENEEA, per germline. The CDR3 sequence is CASSRGRGGSYEQYF. The CDR3 DNA reads TGTGCCAGCAGCAGGGGTAGGGGGGGCTCCTACGAGCAGTACTTC.